Each of the 17 T cell receptor beta chains below was sequenced from the same sample in a study of neurological immune-mediated disorders. TCRdb re-analysed the 5' RACE reads in MiXCR, keeping a single row per CDR3 protein. The sample shows about 30,000 distinct CDR3 sequences, approximately 5% of them seen only once. Material: CD4+ T cells from blood. The origin of the receptors is a woman aged 50 to 60 in good health.

This clonotype was observed many times. The CDR3: CASSPPASKTQYF. DNA of the CDR3: TGTGCCAGCTCACCACCGGCTTCGAAGACCCAGTACTTC. The chain combines TRBV18 with TRBJ2-5; D not resolved. V was shortened by 0 bases and J by 6 bases, with 8 bases between the two germline ends. This CDR3 is built from 13 residues. The V gene's germline CDR1 is KGHSH and CDR2 LQKENI.

As concerns this clonotype: Just one base apart from a much larger clone, this may be a read error. J is TRBJ2-2 and V is TRBV4-1; maybe TRBD2 (5 bases). There are 16 residues in the CDR3. Germline loops: CDR1 MGHRA, CDR2 YSYEKL. CDR3 nucleotides: TGCGCCAGCAGCCAAGATATGGGTTCGAACACCGGGGAGCTGATTTTT. Amino acid sequence: CASSQDMGSNTGELIF.

This clonotype was counted ten times or more. The junction departs from the called germline gene at one end, perhaps through a read error. This sequence joins TRBV20-1 and TRBJ2-7; possibly TRBD1 for D (6 bases). From germline, CDR1 is DFQATT and CDR2 SNEGSKA (reference sequence). The CDR3 sequence is 11 residues long. CDR3 region: CSARGQYEQYF. The CDR3 region has the DNA TGCAGTGCCAGAGGACAGTACGAGCAGTACTTC.

This clonotype has only a few counts. V gene TRBV30 combines with J gene TRBJ1-1, with D unclear. In germline, CDR1 is GTSNPN, CDR2 SVGIG (reference sequence). The V end lost 1 base, the J end lost 4 bases, and 16 bases lay between the germline ends. The CDR3 has 15 amino acids. The CDR3 sequence: CAWSAGGTSPTEAFF. In DNA form, the CDR3 reads TGTGCCTGGAGTGCAGGAGGAACAAGCCCCACTGAAGCTTTCTTT. Together with reference TRBV30 and TRBJ1-1, the CDR3 gives the full variable domain: SQTIHQWPATLVQPVGSPLSLECTVEGTSNPNLYWYRQAAGRGLQLLFYSVGIGQISSEVPQNLSASRPQDRQFILSSKKLLLSDSGFYLCAWSAGGTSPTEAFFGQGTRLTVV.

This clonotype was seen ten or more times. V gene TRBV20-1 combines with J gene TRBJ1-4; D possibly corresponds to TRBD1 (5 bases). CDR3 length: 14 residues. Trimming shortened V by 8 bases and J by 8 bases, and 21 bases separated the two germline ends. The germline gives CDR1 DFQATT, CDR2 SNEGSKA (reference sequence). This CDR3 reads CSSVGEGVGEKLFF. The CDR3 nucleotides are TGCAGTTCGGTGGGGGAAGGAGTGGGGGAAAAACTGTTTTTT.

This clonotype was detected ten times or more. CDR3 amino acids: CASSQVQGSYQPQHF. The CDR3 nucleotides read TGTGCCAGCAGCCAAGTGCAGGGGTCGTATCAGCCCCAGCATTTT. J is TRBJ1-5 and V is TRBV28, with D possibly TRBD1 on 6 matching bases. Trimming stripped 6 bases from V and 5 bases from J, with 17 bases between. The CDR3 is made up of 15 amino acids. In germline, CDR1 is MDHEN, CDR2 SYDVKM.

This chain uses TRBV28 with TRBJ2-6; D not resolved. V lost 8 bases and J lost 0, with 8 bases in between. The CDR3 contains 14 residues. The germline V gene encodes CDR1 MDHEN and CDR2 SYDVKM. The CDR3 nucleotides are TGTGCCAGCGTCCATAGCTCTGGGGCCAACGTCCTGACTTTC. Its translation: CASVHSSGANVLTF.

This clonotype was detected ten times or more. J is TRBJ2-7 and V is TRBV28, with 7 bases identical to TRBD1. This CDR3 contains 15 residues. Germline CDR1 is MDHEN and CDR2 is SYDVKM. Trimming took 2 bases from V and 4 from J; bases not matched to a gene: 8. The CDR3 loop is CASSLSPGQQYEQYF. The CDR3 nucleotides read TGTGCCAGCAGTTTAAGCCCGGGACAGCAATACGAGCAGTACTTC.

This clonotype appeared many times. The J gene is TRBJ2-5, the V gene TRBV5-1; 8 positions match TRBD2. Germline CDR1 is SGHRS and CDR2 is YFSETQ. V gave up 2 bases and J gave up 1 base; unmatched junction bases: 4. This CDR3 spans 15 amino acids. CDR3 nucleotide sequence: TGCGCCAGCAGCTTTAGCGGGACCTCCCAAGAGACCCAGTACTTC. Its translation: CASSFSGTSQETQYF. Variable domain in full (rest from reference TRBV5-1 and TRBJ2-5): KAGVTQTPRYLIKTRGQQVTLSCSPISGHRSVSWYQQTPGQGLQFLFEYFSETQRNKGNFPGRFSGRQFSNSRSEMNVSTLELGDSALYLCASSFSGTSQETQYFGPGTRLLVL.

This clonotype was observed at least ten times. This chain joins TRBV12-3 or TRBV12-4 and TRBJ1-1, with no clear D. This CDR3 is 11 amino acids long. V was pared by 6 bases and J by 10 bases, with 12 bases between. The CDR3 bases are TGTGCCAGCAGACGGGGTTGGGGAGCTTTCTTT. Its translation is CASRRGWGAFF.

This clonotype was seen ten or more times. This chain links TRBV20-1 with TRBJ1-5; TRBD1 aligns across 7 bases. Germline CDR1 is DFQATT and CDR2 is SNEGSKA (reference sequence). The CDR3 consists of 14 residues. Losses at the gene ends were 7 bases for V and 4 bases for J; bases not matched to a gene: 10. This chain's CDR3 is CSVNRQGGNQPQHF. CDR3 nucleotide sequence: TGCAGTGTAAATCGACAGGGAGGTAATCAGCCCCAGCATTTT.

In its sample, this clonotype was seen many times. V gene TRBV5-6 combines with J gene TRBJ1-2, with no clear D. Deletions cut 0 bases from V and 7 bases from J, with 13 bases between. This CDR3 spans 14 amino acids. Germline V gene data show CDR1 as SGHDT and CDR2 as YYEEEE. CDR3 amino acids: CASSLVADPRGYTF. In DNA form, the CDR3 reads TGTGCCAGCAGCTTGGTTGCGGATCCCCGTGGCTACACCTTC.

This clonotype was found many times. The chain employs TRBV20-1 and TRBJ2-1; the D gene is possibly TRBD2 (6 bases). Trimming took off 3 bases at V and 7 bases at J, with 13 bases between the two ends. The CDR3 contains 13 residues. Germline V gene sequence: CDR1 DFQATT, CDR2 SNEGSKA (reference sequence). DNA for the CDR3: TGCAGTGCTAGCAACGGGGGAGGAAATGAGCAGTTCTTC. It yields the protein CSASNGGGNEQFF.

By share, this clonotype ranks as medium-sized. The rearrangement joins TRBV10-3 to TRBJ1-1; D uncertain. Trimming removed 0 bases from V and 0 bases from J, with 11 bases in between. The length of the CDR3 is 16 residues. Germline V gives CDR1 ENHRY, CDR2 SYGVKD. The DNA of the CDR3 is TGTGCCATCAGTGAGTCGGCTGGCCAGCTGAACACTGAAGCTTTCTTT. This encodes CAISESAGQLNTEAFF.

The sample holds many counts of this clonotype. The chain couples TRBV5-1 to TRBJ2-1, with 9 bases lining up with TRBD1. Germline trimming cut 5 bases from V and 3 bases from J; bases unmatched to any gene: 3. Germline V gene sequence: CDR1 SGHRS, CDR2 YFSETQ. The CDR3 covers 14 residues. The CDR3 DNA is TGCGCCAGCAGACTGGGACAGGGCTACAATGAGCAGTTCTTC. Its translation: CASRLGQGYNEQFF.

As concerns this clonotype: A single base separates this from a much larger clone, so it may be a read error. The chain employs TRBV7-9 and TRBJ2-3; tentatively, D is TRBD2 (6 bases). The V and J ends lost 5 bases and 6 bases respectively, with 9 bases between them. This CDR3 has 12 residues. Germline CDR1 SEHNR, CDR2 FQNEAQ (reference sequence). The CDR3 region is CASSPAGDTQYF. DNA for the CDR3: TGTGCCAGCAGCCCGGCGGGGGATACGCAGTATTTT.

This clonotype came up many times. The chain combines TRBV12-3 or TRBV12-4 with TRBJ1-1; D is possibly TRBD1 (6 bases). Trimming took off 6 bases at V and 10 bases at J, with 18 bases between the two ends. The CDR3 totals 13 residues. The CDR3 DNA follows: TGTGCCAGCAGCCTAAGGGGGGGCTCGGGAGCTTTCTTT. Amino acid sequence: CASSLRGGSGAFF.